This TCR beta chain was identified in a study of long-term antiretroviral therapy in people with HIV. The CDR3 is made up of 13 amino acids. Germline V lookup: CDR1 MNHEY, CDR2 SVGAGI. The V gene lost 6 bases and the J gene lost 6 bases, with 15 bases spanning the gap. Turning to this clone: Its antigen is still unknown.

Every participant with HIV received treatment in the United States. Overall study findings and caveats: Adherence to ART, viral resistance and therapy changes lacked any data. In HIV, the repertoires covered a tighter span of CDR3 lengths than in controls.

The assay, immunoSEQ v3.0, was run at survey level. This table comes from immunoSEQ multiplex PCR, and its TCRdb copy is limited to in-frame clones, with some not included. Of some 19,000 clones listed, approximately 79% are singletons. This sequence originates from a woman in her forties with HIV. The V gene is TRBV6-5, the J gene TRBJ2-7, with D possibly matching TRBD1 (6 bases). This specimen was unsorted PBMCs, taken 4.1 years after starting antiretroviral therapy. The CDR3 region has the DNA TGTGCCAGCAGGGACTTCAGGGGTGCCGAGCAGTACTTC. The encoded protein is CASRDFRGAEQYF.